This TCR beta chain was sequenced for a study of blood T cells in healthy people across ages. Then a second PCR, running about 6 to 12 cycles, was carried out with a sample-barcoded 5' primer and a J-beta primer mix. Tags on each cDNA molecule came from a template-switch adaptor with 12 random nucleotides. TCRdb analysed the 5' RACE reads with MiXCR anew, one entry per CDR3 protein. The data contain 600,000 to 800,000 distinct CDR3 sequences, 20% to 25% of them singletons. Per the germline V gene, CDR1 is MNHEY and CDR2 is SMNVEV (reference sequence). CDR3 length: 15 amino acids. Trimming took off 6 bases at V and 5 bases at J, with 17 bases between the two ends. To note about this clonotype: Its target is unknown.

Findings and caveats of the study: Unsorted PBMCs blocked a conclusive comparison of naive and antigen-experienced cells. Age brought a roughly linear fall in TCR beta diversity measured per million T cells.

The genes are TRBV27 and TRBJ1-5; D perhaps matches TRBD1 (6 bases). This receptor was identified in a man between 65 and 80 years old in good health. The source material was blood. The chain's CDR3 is CASSLAGGQDQPQHF. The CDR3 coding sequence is TGTGCCAGCAGCTTAGCCGGGGGGCAGGATCAGCCCCAGCATTTT.